Here is one T cell receptor (beta chain) with its context. What it recognizes is unknown. This sample stems from a study of post-analysis software for immune sequencing data. Findings and caveats of the study: Controls had lower frequencies than patients of 4 or 5 TRBV segments, which included TRBV5-6, TRBV5-1 and TRBV20-1.

Carried by the TCR beta cDNA libraries were unique molecular identifiers. TCRdb processed the PCR reads anew with MiXCR; each CDR3 protein has one entry. This table holds hundreds of thousands of distinct CDR3 sequences, about 53% found once. The CDR3 spans 14 residues. CDR1 and CDR2 (germline): SGDLS, YYNGEE. V was pared by 3 bases and J by 2 bases, with 12 bases between. The receptor was derived from a girl aged 5-17 years with multiple sclerosis. Sequencing was done on a sample of blood. The V and J genes are TRBV9 and TRBJ2-7; maybe TRBD1 (6 bases). CDR3 DNA sequence: TGTGCCAGCAGCGCCGCGCAGGGGACCTACGAGCAGTACTTC. This sequence encodes CASSAAQGTYEQYF. The complete variable domain, with remaining parts taken from reference TRBV9 and TRBJ2-7, reads DSGVTQTPKHLITATGQRVTLRCSPRSGDLSVYWYQQSLDQGLQFLIQYYNGEERAKGNILERFSAQQFPDLHSELNLSSLELGDSALYFCASSAAQGTYEQYFGPGTRLTVT.